Given below is one TCR beta chain in context. This receptor's antigen is unknown. Within one base of it there is no much larger clone, and no base qualities were kept. The entire amount of isolated RNA was reverse transcribed using the High Capacity cDNA Reverse Transcription Kit, so the sequenced TCRB transcripts were expressed ones. Deep immunoSEQ sequencing was applied to naive, central memory and regulatory T cell samples, giving an average of about 3.8 million total reads per sample. Sorted cells were lysed in RLT buffer, and RNA was extracted using DNase-treated RNeasy Micro or Mini kits according to cell number. To prevent cross-contamination, every cell subset was processed on its own, while patient and healthy donor samples were processed together. Using the immunoSEQ multiplex PCR, TCRB sequences were amplified from cDNA into 87-bp fragments spanning the CDR3 region. Amplicons were sequenced on the Illumina HiSeq platform. Concerning the study's data processing: PCR bias was corrected computationally using synthetic template baselines, and reads within Hamming distance 2 were collapsed, with unmergeable singletons discarded. Reads were aligned to IMGT to assign V, D and J genes, CDR3 length, and insertions or deletions at six rearrangement sites. Within each subset, clonotype counts were normalized to sorted cell number, after which true diversity and Gini coefficients were computed with the tcR R package. The overlap coefficient, calculated on TCRB nucleotide sequences, was used to quantify repertoire sharing. Out-of-frame TCRB sequences from naive cells were analyzed as a proxy for the pre-selection repertoire. As stored in TCRdb, this immuneACCESS dataset retains in-frame rearrangements with V and J assigned. A fraction of the clones does not appear; measured against another copy, unresolved V genes explain less than half of the discrepancy, and the remainder lacks a known reason. The DNA was the basis for D and trimming; V, J and clone size are from that table. A total of 300,000 to 400,000 clones appear in this sample, roughly 13% of them only once. The ten most abundant clones make up roughly 0.016% of the sample.

These data come from a study of beta chain features in type 1 diabetes (dated by TCRdb to the late 2010s). Some background on the complete study: No differences in mean age, gender distribution, total cell number or subset yield were found between patients and healthy donors. The study compared TCRB repertoires of sorted circulating CD4+ T cell subsets between recently diagnosed type 1 diabetes patients and matched healthy donors. A total of around 110,000,000 sorted cells were examined across all samples, and RNA yield correlated strongly with the number of cells per subset. Regulatory and stem cell-like memory subsets were obtained from only 8 patients and roughly 8 healthy donors, while naive and central memory subsets were obtained from all 28 donors. Beyond this particular receptor, the publication reports: PCR may preferentially amplify shorter templates, but because patient and control samples were amplified and corrected together, any resulting skew would affect both groups equally. Naive, central memory and regulatory TCRB repertoires appeared to be more similar among patients than among healthy donors. Patients with type 1 diabetes made fewer insertions and deleted more nucleotides at VDJ recombination sites, implying thymic rearrangement abnormalities. In all four CD4+ subsets, TCRB CDR3 length was moderately but significantly shorter in type 1 diabetes patients. Because cDNA rather than genomic DNA was sequenced, highly expressing activated cells could have been over-represented, although no difference in activation and CD3 levels was found between groups. Because the HLA sub-analyses included only small numbers of individuals, any influence of HLA type on TCRB rearrangement was left unresolved.

A single peripheral blood draw of 95 to 150 mL on average was collected from each donor into heparinised tubes. A BD FACSAria II was used to sort naive, central memory, regulatory and stem cell-like memory CD4+ T cells with a panel that included CD45RO, CCR7, CD25, CD127, CD95 and CD27. Every sorted population had a purity above 98%. PBMCs were separated immediately by Lymphoprep density gradient centrifugation and were stained directly, without being cultured. So that batch effects would be minimized, each experiment stained and sorted samples in pairs, pairing one healthy donor with one patient. The CDR3 runs 13 residues from the cysteine to the phenylalanine. Just the 39-base CDR3 DNA is kept, in frame starting at base 1. The junction shows trimming of 4 bases on V and 4 bases on J, plus 8 bases between the germline ends. In the germline V gene, CDR1 corresponds to MNHEY and CDR2 to SVGAGI.

This chain joins TRBV6-5 to TRBJ1-5; tentative D gene TRBD1, with 5 bases matching. Sequencing input: naive CD4+ T cells from blood. The cell subset or site label on this specimen signifies: true naive CD4+ T cells. The origin of this receptor is a woman younger than 35 with type 1 diabetes. CDR3 region: CASSFQGNQPQHF. The nucleotide sequence is given as TGTGCCAGCAGTTTCCAGGGTAATCAGCCCCAGCATTTT.